The T cell receptor beta chain under discussion was sequenced for a study of blood T cell repertoires in COVID-19 (dated by TCRdb to between 2020 and 2021). Study-wide context: Collaborator samples came from the United States, Italy and Spain and covered acute and convalescent phases of COVID-19. Where available, HLA class I and class II types were obtained from metadata supplied by the sample provider rather than from assay-based typing. The prospective study material was composed of cDNA or gDNA derived from T cells, B-cell-depleted T cells, or PBMCs. The samples were drawn from the first 160 participants of the ongoing ImmuneRACE study and from roughly 1,300 subjects provided by 6 global collaborators. Deeply sampled blood TCRbeta repertoires from subjects exposed to, actively infected with, or recovered from COVID-19 were included in the dataset. A de-identified subject ID, COVID-19 status, age in years and sex were almost always included in the sample metadata. The repertoires were released in a freely available public database intended as a resource for research on the immune response to SARS-CoV-2.

The immunoSEQ Assay, a bias-controlled multiplex PCR, was used to amplify TCRbeta CDR3 regions from genomic DNA. The paper's processing steps were these. Within the assay, amplification of reference gene primers was used to estimate how many nucleated cells each sample contained. To quantify the absolute abundance of each unique TCRbeta CDR3 rearrangement, sequence reads were collapsed and filtered. Productive Simpson clonality was computed per sample as the square root of Simpson's diversity index over productive rearrangements. Here the immuneACCESS table is served through TCRdb, limited to in-frame sequences with V and J called. Missing clones are a known gap in these copies; in checked studies unresolved V genes cover under half, and the rest lacks a known reason. The V and J calls and clone size come from that table; D and trimming were worked out from the DNA. The sample profile shows about 45,000 clones; about nine tenths of them were found once. The leading ten clones occupy roughly 9.2% of the sample.

The investigation overall reported the following: The amount of clinical and demographic metadata varied by source and participant and was provided uncurated.

Each collaborating institution followed its own protocols to collect whole blood in K2EDTA tubes. For TCRbeta analysis, collaborators shipped samples as frozen whole blood, isolated PBMCs, or DNA extracted from either of those sample types. A word on this clone: What this receptor recognizes is not known. It has no much larger one-base neighbor in the sample; base qualities were not kept.

The CDR3 measures 19 amino acids from cysteine to phenylalanine. The sequence is cut down to CDR3 DNA, 57 bases in frame from base 1. CDR1 MGHRA and CDR2 YSYEKL were looked up in the germline V gene. Relative to germline, V is missing 1 base and J is missing 0 bases, with 9 bases of the junction outside any gene match. The clonotype comes from a human donor in a cohort sampled during active COVID-19. The sequenced sample was peripheral blood. The chain was built from TRBV4-1 and TRBJ2-6; the junction holds 7 bases that match TRBD1. Here the CDR3 is given as CASSQGAGTVFSGANVLTF. At the DNA level, the sequence is TGCGCCAGCAGCCAAGGAGCTGGGACAGTCTTCTCTGGGGCCAACGTCCTGACTTTC.